This T cell receptor (beta chain) emerged from a study of cytomegalovirus exposure and HLA in healthy donors (dated by TCRdb to the late 2010s). The study in broad terms: In an earlier analysis of some 550 of the donors, about 270 Gb of sequence data and 95 million to 130 million unique TCR beta sequences from 150 million to 200 million T cells were reported. About 280 gigabases of sequencing data and 70 million to 95 million unique TCR sequences made up an early release that covered several hundred HLA-typed donors. Of the approximately 400 genotyped donors, 70% to 90% were placed in the genetic ancestry cluster associated with self-reported Caucasian donors. The study aimed to test whether signatures of past pathogen exposure could be identified by cataloging public T cell receptors. The T cell repertoires of roughly 660 subjects were profiled by immunosequencing and related to cytomegalovirus serostatus. A separate validation cohort of over 95 different subjects was used in addition to the roughly 700-subject first cohort. High-throughput TCR immunosequencing, statistical association of individual TCRs with disease status, and machine learning were combined to predict cytomegalovirus infection status. To study patterns of TCR occurrence, a later analysis re-analyzed previously published TCR beta repertoires from hundreds of donors and added high-resolution HLA genotyping. The later analysis used no new phenotypic data to find candidate immune exposures, relying instead on TCR beta sequences and their occurrence across donors. To decide whether each TCR beta V gene segment behaved as functional or pseudogenic, an earlier analysis of some 600 of the donors relied on high-throughput TCR beta sequencing. Alongside the repertoire data, information on donor age, sex, ethnicity and CMV serostatus was compiled. In a later genetic analysis, genome-wide SNP genotypes for about 65% of the roughly 670 donors were used, and that subset was treated as a discovery cohort. All discovery cohort repertoires had been generated using a single sequencing platform. Class I and class II HLA loci were covered by the typing at four-digit resolution. The number of typed donors differed by locus: about 620-640 for A, B, C, DRB1 and DQB1; 500 to 550 for DQA1; 606 for DPA1; and about 470 for DPB1. Roughly five DR-DQ haplotypes were handled as single units for association and clustering because linkage in the cohort was strong. Among 300 to 450 genotyped donors of the cohort, an average of 235,054 unique TCR beta nucleotide sequences were sequenced per donor, roughly 18% of them non-productive. Study-wide findings and limitations: An association between a missense DCLRE1C variant and V-gene and J-gene trimming of TCR beta chains was found in a later genetic analysis and replicated in an independent cohort. According to a later analysis, most CMV-associated TCR beta chains appeared to be HLA-restricted, and the HLA associations seemed to be driven largely by CMV exposure. The earlier analysis of nearly 600 of the donors excluded approximately 17 rarely observed V segments, including chromosome 9 orphons, because counts were too low. The presence/absence analyses assumed that sequencing depth was roughly uniform across donors, and that assumption may not be true. An earlier analysis of some 590 of the donors showed that most TCR beta V segments appeared in productive rearrangements either about 87% or about 30% of the time, which broadly matched IMGT annotations. In a later analysis, HLA-associated TCR beta chains were found to be more clonally expanded and to have lower generation probabilities than equally common non-associated chains. This cohort had only TCR beta chains sequenced, and the lack of alpha or paired-chain data limited which features could be detected. In vitro tests confirmed that a few of the cytomegalovirus-associated TCR beta chains recognize cytomegalovirus antigens. Linkage disequilibrium might explain the correlated functional status among segregating V segments, but an unknown experimental factor could not be ruled out. Most TCR sequences were seen in very few donors, while some public TCRs were found in many individuals. The 87-base-pair reads could not distinguish some IMGT-functional V segments, including TRBV6-2 and TRBV6-3, so those segments were excluded. The study gave a list of about 170 TCR beta chains associated with cytomegalovirus. Because some donors lacked HLA typing at each locus, the association tests relied only on the typed subset. A cluster of highly shared sequence variants was judged likely to represent a technical artifact of the sequencing pipeline. A later analysis reported that several top co-occurrence clusters appeared linked to parvovirus B19, influenza, CMV and Epstein-Barr virus. A later genetic analysis reported fewer N-insertions in productive TCRs among donors in an Asian-associated ancestry cluster than the roughly 620-donor mean. A further reported finding was that TCR beta sequences accurately predicted the HLA-A and HLA-B alleles for most subjects in the first cohort. When HLA alleles, especially DR and DQ, strongly co-occurred, TCR associations were difficult to assign to individual alleles. The authors suggested that the approach could potentially be extended to other disease states and immunological phenotypes. For the cohort, immune exposure information was limited to CMV serostatus. In a later analysis, around 15,000 TCR beta sequences were associated with specific HLA alleles at a false discovery rate of 0.05. Cytomegalovirus status was reported to be diagnosed by the classifier with high specificity and sensitivity in both the original and validation cohorts. A later analysis found that TCR association rates varied across HLA loci, with DRB1 alleles showing the most associated TCRs and HLA-C alleles the fewest.

Library preparation used the immunoSEQ multiplex PCR assay. For the multiplex PCR, a mixture combining 60 forward primers for TCR Vbeta segments and 13 reverse primers for TCR Jbeta segments was used. A multiplex PCR assay on genomic DNA amplified the CDR3 region of rearranged TCR beta genes. The amplified TCR beta libraries were sequenced on the Illumina HiSeq System as 87-base-pair reads. In the original analysis: A later analysis tallied around 82 million unique TCR beta chains across the 610 or so repertoires, and some 10 million of those chains were shared by two or more donors. To remove PCR and sequencing errors, raw reads were error-corrected and collapsed into unique sequences using a nearest-neighbor algorithm that merged closely related sequences. V, D and J gene segments were assigned by aligning CDR3 sequences to IMGT reference sequences. For a sequence to be retained, a match of at least six nucleotides was required to both a V gene segment and a J gene segment. A rearrangement was called productive if the CDR3 had no stop codons and remained in frame with V and J, and every other rearrangement was called non-productive. Following IMGT convention, CDR3 was defined as the stretch from the second conserved V-encoded cysteine to the conserved J-encoded phenylalanine. The earlier analysis of 587 of the donors excluded any sequence lacking an unambiguous match to a single V gene segment. In an earlier analysis of some 590 of the donors, a V segment was called functional when productive rearrangements were above 56.7%, and segregating when the standard deviation between donors exceeded 5%. A statistical classification framework was developed to diagnose cytomegalovirus status using the catalog of TCR beta chain sequences. A later analysis assigned V and J genes by comparing TCR nucleotide sequences with IMGT/GENE-DB human TR gene sequences. The TCRdist pipeline was used in a later analysis to assign CDR3 sequences and most-parsimonious VDJ recombination scenarios. In a later analysis, each TCR beta chain was defined by its CDR3 amino acid sequence together with its V-gene family, and reads lacking a unique V-gene family were excluded. As a way to deal with suspected cross-contamination and a sequencing artifact, a later analysis dropped 450 to 600 nucleotide sequences that were highly shared and had low generation probability. In a later analysis, a clonal expansion index for each public chain was calculated from normalized within-repertoire ranks of inferred template counts. A later analysis computed generation probabilities with a VDJ recombination model fitted to out-of-frame rearrangements, and checked the results against IGoR. A later analysis scored TCR-TCR, TCR-HLA and TCR-CMV co-occurrence with hypergeometric tests, applying a repertoire-size bias correction to TCR pairs. In a later analysis, false discovery rates were estimated by permuting HLA or CMV assignments 20 times. In a later analysis, co-occurring TCRs were grouped using DBSCAN, and TCRdist sequence similarity was added for clustering within HLA-allele-positive subsets. For co-occurrence clustering, repertoires with fewer than 30,000 or more than 120,000 public chains were excluded, along with 5 or 6 repertoires with anomalous nucleotide sharing. The source is immuneACCESS, and TCRdb retained only in-frame sequences with V and J called. Part of the clones is not carried over; for the studies checked, unresolved V genes explain less than half of this, and the remainder is unexplained. V and J calls and clone size come straight from that table; D and trimming were deduced from the DNA. The sample profile shows under 150,000 clones; under 90% of them were found once. The ten most abundant clones make up approximately 2.4% of the sample.

Trimming at the junction amounts to 2 bases on V and 6 bases on J, and the germline ends lie 10 bases apart. The CDR3 runs 13 residues from the cysteine to the phenylalanine. Only the CDR3 portion is preserved as DNA: 39 bases, with reading frame beginning at the first base. The CDR1 and CDR2 encoded by the germline V gene are MNHEY and SVGAGI. The cohort was made up of under 800 healthy bone marrow donors. Cohort members were all nominally healthy when sampled, although unrecorded immune exposures were likely present. The donor was CMV seronegative and belonged to the group of approximately 320 seronegative cohort members. Every donor gave a peripheral blood sample, and the peripheral blood mononuclear cells from that sample were used for TCR beta sequencing. The Qiagen DNeasy Blood Extraction Kit was used to extract genomic DNA from the blood cell samples. Concerning this clone: The antigen it recognizes is unknown. Base qualities are not provided; no much larger clone lies one nucleotide away.

The V and J segments used are TRBV6-5 and TRBJ1-2; matching of 6 bases hints at TRBD1 as the D gene. Sequenced material: PBMCs. The receptor was derived from a male donor in good health and CMV-seronegative. The CDR3 loop reads CASSYDRLNGYTF. The DNA is TGTGCCAGCAGTTACGACAGGCTGAATGGCTACACCTTC.